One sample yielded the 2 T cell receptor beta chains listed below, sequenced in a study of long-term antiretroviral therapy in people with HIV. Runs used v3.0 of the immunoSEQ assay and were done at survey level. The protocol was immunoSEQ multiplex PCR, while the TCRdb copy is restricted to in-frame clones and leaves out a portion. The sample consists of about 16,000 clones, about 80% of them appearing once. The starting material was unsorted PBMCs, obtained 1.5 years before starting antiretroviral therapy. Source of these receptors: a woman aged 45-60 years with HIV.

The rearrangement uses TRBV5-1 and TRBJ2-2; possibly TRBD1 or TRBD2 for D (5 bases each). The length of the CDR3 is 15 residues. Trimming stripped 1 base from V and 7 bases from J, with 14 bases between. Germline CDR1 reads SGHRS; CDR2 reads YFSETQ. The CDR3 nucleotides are TGCGCCAGCAGCTTGTTCAGGGAGCAGAGCGGGGAGCTGTTTTTT. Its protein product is CASSLFREQSGELFF.

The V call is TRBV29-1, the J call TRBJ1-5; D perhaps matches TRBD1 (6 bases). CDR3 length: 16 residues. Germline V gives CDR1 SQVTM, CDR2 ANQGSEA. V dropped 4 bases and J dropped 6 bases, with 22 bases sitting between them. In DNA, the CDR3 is TGCAGCGTTGCTCTGTGGGACACGCAAGGGCGTCAGCCCCAGCATTTT. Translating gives CSVALWDTQGRQPQHF.